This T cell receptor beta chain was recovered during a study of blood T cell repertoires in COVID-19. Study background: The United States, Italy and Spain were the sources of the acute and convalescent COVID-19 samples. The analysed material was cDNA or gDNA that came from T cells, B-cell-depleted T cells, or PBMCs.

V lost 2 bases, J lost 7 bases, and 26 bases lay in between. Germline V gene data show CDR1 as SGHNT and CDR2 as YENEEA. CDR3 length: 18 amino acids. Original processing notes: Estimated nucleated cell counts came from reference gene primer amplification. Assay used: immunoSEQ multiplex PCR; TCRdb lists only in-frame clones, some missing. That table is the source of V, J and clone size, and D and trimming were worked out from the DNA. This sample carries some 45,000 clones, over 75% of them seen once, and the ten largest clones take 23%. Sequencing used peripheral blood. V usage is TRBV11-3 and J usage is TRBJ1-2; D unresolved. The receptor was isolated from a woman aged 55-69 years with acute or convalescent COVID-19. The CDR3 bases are TGTGCCAGCAGCTTAAACGGCTTACCAGCGGTCAAGTCTTTTGGCTACACCTTC. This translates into CASSLNGLPAVKSFGYTF.